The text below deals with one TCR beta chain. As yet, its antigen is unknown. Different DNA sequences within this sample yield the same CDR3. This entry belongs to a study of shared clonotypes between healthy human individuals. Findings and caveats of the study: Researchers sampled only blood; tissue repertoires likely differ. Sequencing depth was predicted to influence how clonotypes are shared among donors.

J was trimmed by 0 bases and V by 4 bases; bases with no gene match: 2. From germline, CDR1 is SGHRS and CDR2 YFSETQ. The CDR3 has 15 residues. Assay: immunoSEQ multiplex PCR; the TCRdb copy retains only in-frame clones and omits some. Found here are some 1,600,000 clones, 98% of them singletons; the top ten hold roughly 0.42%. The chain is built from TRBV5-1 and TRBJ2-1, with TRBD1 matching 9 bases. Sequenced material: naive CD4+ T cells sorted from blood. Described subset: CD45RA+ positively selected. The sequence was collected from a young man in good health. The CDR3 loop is CASSLQGASYNEQFF. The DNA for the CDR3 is TGCGCCAGCAGCCTACAGGGGGCCTCCTACAATGAGCAGTTCTTC.